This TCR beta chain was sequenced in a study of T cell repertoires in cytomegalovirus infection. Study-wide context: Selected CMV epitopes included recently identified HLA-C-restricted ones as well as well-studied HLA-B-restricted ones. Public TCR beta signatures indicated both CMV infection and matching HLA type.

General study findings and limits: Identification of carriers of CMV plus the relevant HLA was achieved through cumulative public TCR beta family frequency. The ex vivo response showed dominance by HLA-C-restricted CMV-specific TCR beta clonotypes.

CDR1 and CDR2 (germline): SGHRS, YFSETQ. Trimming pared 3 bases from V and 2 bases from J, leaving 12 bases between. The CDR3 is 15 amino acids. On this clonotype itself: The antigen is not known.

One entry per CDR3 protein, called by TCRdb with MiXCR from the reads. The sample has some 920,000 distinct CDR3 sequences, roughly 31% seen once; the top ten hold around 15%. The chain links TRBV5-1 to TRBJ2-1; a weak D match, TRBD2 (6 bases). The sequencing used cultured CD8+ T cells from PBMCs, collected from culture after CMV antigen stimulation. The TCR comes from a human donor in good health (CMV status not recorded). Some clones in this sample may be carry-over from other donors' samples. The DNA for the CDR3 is TGCGCCAGCAGCTCGACTAGTGATGCCTACAATGAGCAGTTCTTC. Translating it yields CASSSTSDAYNEQFF.